Listed below are T cell receptor beta chains from one sample, sequenced in a study of cytomegalovirus exposure and HLA in healthy donors. Assay: immunoSEQ multiplex PCR; the TCRdb copy retains only in-frame clones and omits some. The sample holds some 130,000 clones, approximately 84% seen once. Sequenced input: PBMCs. These receptors were collected from a young man in good health and CMV-seropositive. CDR3s include the opening cysteine and the closing phenylalanine or tryptophan. A D gene is named only where the DNA matches it firmly. Not every row has a clone size; where given, it reads once, few, many or a size class.

j_call: TRBJ1-1
d_call: TRBD1
v_call: TRBV19
clone_size: few
cdr3_aa: CASSISGGRTEAFF
cdr3_nt: TGTGCCAGTAGTATCTCAGGGGGTAGGACTGAAGCTTTCTTT

j_call: TRBJ1-4
d_call: NA
v_call: TRBV29-1
clone_size: NA
cdr3_aa: CSVFSGAEKLFF
cdr3_nt: TGCAGCGTCTTCAGTGGGGCAGAAAAACTGTTTTTT

j_call: TRBJ2-7
d_call: NA
v_call: TRBV7-2
clone_size: NA
cdr3_aa: CASSPSSYEQYF
cdr3_nt: TGTGCCAGCAGCCCTAGCTCCTACGAGCAGTACTTC

j_call: TRBJ2-7
d_call: TRBD1
v_call: TRBV6-6
clone_size: NA
cdr3_aa: CASNRGRFYEQYF
cdr3_nt: TGTGCCAGTAACAGGGGGCGCTTCTACGAGCAGTACTTC

j_call: TRBJ1-2
d_call: TRBD1
v_call: TRBV9
clone_size: NA
cdr3_aa: CASSVASNTGAANYGYTF
cdr3_nt: TGTGCCAGCAGCGTAGCCTCAAATACAGGGGCGGCTAACTATGGCTACACCTTC

j_call: TRBJ2-7
d_call: TRBD1
v_call: TRBV5-1
clone_size: many
cdr3_aa: CASSTGQVPYEQYF
cdr3_nt: TGCGCCAGCAGCACGGGACAGGTTCCCTACGAGCAGTACTTC

j_call: TRBJ1-2
d_call: TRBD1
v_call: TRBV28
clone_size: once
cdr3_aa: CASSSVRTGGSYGYTF
cdr3_nt: TGTGCCAGCAGTTCGGTTAGGACAGGGGGTTCCTATGGCTACACCTTC

j_call: TRBJ2-7
d_call: NA
v_call: TRBV28
clone_size: NA
cdr3_aa: CASSPLGQSYEQYF
cdr3_nt: TGTGCCAGCAGTCCCCTGGGACAATCCTACGAGCAGTACTTC

j_call: TRBJ1-2
d_call: TRBD1
v_call: TRBV25-1
clone_size: NA
cdr3_aa: CASSATGGYGYTF
cdr3_nt: TGTGCCAGCAGTGCGACAGGGGGGTATGGCTACACCTTC

j_call: TRBJ1-2
d_call: NA
v_call: TRBV2
clone_size: NA
cdr3_aa: CASDSINYGYTF
cdr3_nt: TGTGCCAGCGACAGTATCAACTATGGCTACACCTTC

j_call: TRBJ2-7
d_call: NA
v_call: TRBV7-2
clone_size: NA
cdr3_aa: CASSKDSGEVFEQYF
cdr3_nt: TGTGCCAGCAGCAAAGACTCGGGGGAAGTCTTCGAGCAGTACTTC

j_call: TRBJ1-1
d_call: NA
v_call: TRBV5-1
clone_size: NA
cdr3_aa: CASSLGYLNTEAFF
cdr3_nt: TGCGCCAGCAGCTTGGGTTACTTGAACACTGAAGCTTTCTTT

j_call: TRBJ2-2
d_call: TRBD2
v_call: TRBV9
clone_size: NA
cdr3_aa: CASSLRLAGVAGELFF
cdr3_nt: TGTGCCAGCAGCTTGCGACTAGCGGGAGTCGCCGGGGAGCTGTTTTTT

j_call: TRBJ2-7
d_call: TRBD2
v_call: TRBV19
clone_size: few
cdr3_aa: CASSTSGGFYEQYF
cdr3_nt: TGTGCCAGTTCTACAAGCGGGGGATTCTACGAGCAGTACTTC

j_call: TRBJ2-1
d_call: TRBD2
v_call: TRBV20-1
clone_size: few
cdr3_aa: CSASLAGEQFF
cdr3_nt: TGCAGTGCGTCTTTAGCGGGTGAGCAGTTCTTC

j_call: TRBJ1-2
d_call: NA
v_call: TRBV7-9
clone_size: NA
cdr3_aa: CASSPGQIYGYTF
cdr3_nt: TGTGCCAGCAGCCCGGGACAAATCTATGGCTACACCTTC

j_call: TRBJ1-5
d_call: TRBD1
v_call: TRBV6-5
clone_size: NA
cdr3_aa: CASRSGQGANQPQHF
cdr3_nt: TGTGCCAGCAGATCAGGACAGGGGGCGAATCAGCCCCAGCATTTT

j_call: TRBJ2-1
d_call: TRBD2
v_call: TRBV7-9
clone_size: NA
cdr3_aa: CASSQGLPIVDEQFF
cdr3_nt: TGTGCCAGCAGCCAGGGACTACCGATCGTGGATGAGCAGTTCTTC

j_call: TRBJ1-1
d_call: NA
v_call: TRBV5-8
clone_size: NA
cdr3_aa: CASSWGPKTTEAFF
cdr3_nt: TGTGCCAGCAGCTGGGGCCCGAAGACGACTGAAGCTTTCTTT

j_call: TRBJ1-3
d_call: NA
v_call: TRBV19
clone_size: NA
cdr3_aa: CASRVSSGNTIYF
cdr3_nt: TGTGCCAGTAGGGTGAGCTCTGGAAACACCATATATTTT

j_call: TRBJ1-2
d_call: TRBD1
v_call: TRBV19
clone_size: NA
cdr3_aa: CASTPDRTLGGGYGYTF
cdr3_nt: TGTGCCAGTACCCCGGACAGGACGCTTGGAGGGGGCTATGGCTACACCTTC

j_call: TRBJ1-2
d_call: TRBD1
v_call: TRBV6-6
clone_size: NA
cdr3_aa: CASSYPGGGFGYTF
cdr3_nt: TGTGCCAGCAGTTACCCAGGGGGCGGTTTCGGCTACACCTTC

j_call: TRBJ2-3
d_call: TRBD2
v_call: TRBV2
clone_size: NA
cdr3_aa: CASLGLGRGTDTQYF
cdr3_nt: TGTGCCAGCCTTGGACTAGGTAGGGGCACAGATACGCAGTATTTT

j_call: TRBJ2-1
d_call: NA
v_call: TRBV7-8
clone_size: NA
cdr3_aa: CASSLRLRGQSSYNEQFF
cdr3_nt: TGTGCCAGCAGCTTGAGATTACGTGGGCAGAGCTCCTACAATGAGCAGTTCTTC

j_call: TRBJ1-2
d_call: TRBD1
v_call: TRBV27
clone_size: NA
cdr3_aa: CASSRTGDNYGYTF
cdr3_nt: TGTGCCAGCAGTCGAACAGGGGATAACTATGGCTACACCTTC

j_call: TRBJ2-5
d_call: TRBD2
v_call: TRBV29-1
clone_size: once
cdr3_aa: CSGPSGSDQETQYF
cdr3_nt: TGCAGCGGACCTAGCGGGAGCGACCAAGAGACCCAGTACTTC

j_call: TRBJ1-2
d_call: TRBD1
v_call: TRBV2
clone_size: few
cdr3_aa: CASPRGEGAIGYTF
cdr3_nt: TGTGCCAGCCCCCGGGGTGAGGGGGCTATCGGCTACACCTTC

j_call: TRBJ2-5
d_call: TRBD2
v_call: TRBV7-9
clone_size: NA
cdr3_aa: CASSYSGTQETQYF
cdr3_nt: TGTGCCAGCAGCTATAGCGGGACCCAAGAGACCCAGTACTTC

j_call: TRBJ1-1
d_call: NA
v_call: TRBV2
clone_size: once
cdr3_aa: CASSERGYTEAFF
cdr3_nt: TGTGCCAGCAGTGAAAGGGGTTACACTGAAGCTTTCTTT

j_call: TRBJ1-2
d_call: NA
v_call: TRBV5-4
clone_size: NA
cdr3_aa: CASSLDSLYGYTF
cdr3_nt: TGTGCCAGCAGCCTGGACAGCCTCTATGGCTACACCTTC

j_call: TRBJ2-5
d_call: NA
v_call: TRBV18
clone_size: once
cdr3_aa: CASSPQQQETQYF
cdr3_nt: TGTGCCAGCTCACCGCAACAGCAAGAGACCCAGTACTTC

j_call: TRBJ1-2
d_call: NA
v_call: TRBV18
clone_size: NA
cdr3_aa: CASSPGQSSYGYTF
cdr3_nt: TGTGCCAGCTCACCTGGACAGTCCAGCTATGGCTACACCTTC

j_call: TRBJ1-4
d_call: TRBD1
v_call: TRBV7-9
clone_size: NA
cdr3_aa: CASSPTGLREKLFF
cdr3_nt: TGTGCCAGCAGCCCGACAGGGTTAAGGGAAAAACTGTTTTTT

j_call: TRBJ1-1
d_call: NA
v_call: TRBV6-6
clone_size: NA
cdr3_aa: CASSPYGNTEAFF
cdr3_nt: TGTGCCAGCAGTCCTTACGGGAACACTGAAGCTTTCTTT

j_call: TRBJ1-1
d_call: TRBD1
v_call: TRBV6-5
clone_size: NA
cdr3_aa: CASSTGTGEAFF
cdr3_nt: TGTGCCAGCAGTACCGGGACAGGAGAAGCTTTCTTT

j_call: TRBJ2-2
d_call: TRBD2
v_call: TRBV7-3
clone_size: once
cdr3_aa: CASSSRGTSGGNTGELFF
cdr3_nt: TGTGCCAGCAGCTCCAGAGGGACTAGCGGGGGGAACACCGGGGAGCTGTTTTTT

j_call: TRBJ1-1
d_call: NA
v_call: TRBV18
clone_size: once
cdr3_aa: CASSREGTEAFF
cdr3_nt: TGTGCCAGCTCACGCGAGGGCACTGAAGCTTTCTTT

j_call: TRBJ2-3
d_call: TRBD2
v_call: TRBV2
clone_size: NA
cdr3_aa: CASSEVAGGTQYF
cdr3_nt: TGTGCCAGCAGTGAAGTAGCGGGGGGTACGCAGTATTTT

j_call: TRBJ2-7
d_call: NA
v_call: TRBV7-2
clone_size: NA
cdr3_aa: CASREGQGEYEQYF
cdr3_nt: TGTGCCAGCAGGGAGGGGCAGGGGGAATACGAGCAGTACTTC

j_call: TRBJ2-1
d_call: TRBD1
v_call: TRBV9
clone_size: few
cdr3_aa: CASSAQGATGNEQFF
cdr3_nt: TGTGCCAGCAGCGCCCAGGGGGCGACGGGCAATGAGCAGTTCTTC

j_call: TRBJ2-2
d_call: NA
v_call: TRBV18
clone_size: NA
cdr3_aa: CASSPGVGVTGELFF
cdr3_nt: TGTGCCAGCTCACCCGGGGTAGGAGTCACCGGGGAGCTGTTTTTT

j_call: TRBJ2-4
d_call: TRBD1
v_call: TRBV5-1
clone_size: NA
cdr3_aa: CASSEGQYHIQYF
cdr3_nt: TGCGCCAGCAGCGAGGGACAGTACCACATTCAGTACTTC